These 27 T cell receptor beta chains originate from one sample sequenced in a study of shared clonotypes between healthy human individuals. Only in-frame clones appear in the TCRdb table, and some are missing; sequencing was by immunoSEQ multiplex PCR. This table holds over 95,000 clones, about 67% found once. The sequencing input was memory CD8+ T cells sorted from blood. Described subset: CD45RO+ cells pooled with CCR7-negative TemRA cells. Receptor source: a woman aged 25 to 39 in good health.

The sample holds one count of this clone. This chain connects TRBV5-4 to TRBJ2-7; 10 bases fit TRBD2. The CDR3 is 15 residues long. V gave up 4 bases and J gave up 0 bases; unmatched junction bases: 4. In germline, CDR1 is SGHNT, CDR2 YYREEE (reference sequence). The CDR3: CASSPLAGVSYEQYF. The DNA of the CDR3 is TGTGCCAGCAGCCCGCTAGCGGGGGTCTCCTACGAGCAGTACTTC. Complete variable domain (other parts from reference TRBV5-4 and TRBJ2-7): ETGVTQSPTHLIKTRGQQVTLRCSSQSGHNTVSWYQQALGQGPQFIFQYYREEENGRGNFPPRFSGLQFPNYSSELNVNALELDDSALYLCASSPLAGVSYEQYFGPGTRLTVT.

The CDR3: CASSLVGQHYEQYF. Written as DNA, the CDR3 is TGTGCCAGCAGTTTAGTGGGACAGCACTACGAGCAGTACTTC. V and J are TRBV27 and TRBJ2-7; 7 bases fit TRBD1. The CDR3 contains 14 residues. V gave up 2 bases and J gave up 3 bases; unmatched junction bases: 4. CDR1 and CDR2 from the germline V gene are MNHEY and SMNVEV (reference sequence).

The chain employs TRBV7-9 and TRBJ2-3; D perhaps matches TRBD2 (6 bases). Germline CDR1 reads SEHNR; CDR2 reads FQNEAQ (reference sequence). This CDR3 is 14 amino acids long. The V end was cut by 5 bases, the J end by 4 bases, with 13 bases between. CDR3 amino acids: CASSQGREADTQYF. The DNA for the CDR3 is TGTGCCAGCAGCCAAGGCAGGGAGGCAGATACGCAGTATTTT.

This rearrangement joins TRBV29-1 to TRBJ2-3; 10 bases agree with TRBD2. Germline assignment: CDR1 SQVTM and CDR2 ANQGSEA. Trimming took 6 bases from V and 4 from J; bases not matched to a gene: 19. The CDR3 is 18 amino acids. As DNA, the CDR3 is TGCAGCGTGGGTGGGCTAGCGGGAGTCCCGGGGTTATCAGATACGCAGTATTTT. Encoded protein: CSVGGLAGVPGLSDTQYF.

CDR3 amino acids: CASSFTQWGIEQYF. In DNA form, the CDR3 reads TGTGCCAGCAGCTTCACCCAGTGGGGTATCGAGCAGTACTTC. The chain joins TRBV11-2 to TRBJ2-7; no clear D. Trimming removed 3 bases at V and 6 bases at J, with 15 bases between. Germline V CDR1 and CDR2: SGHAT, FQNNGV. This CDR3 is 14 amino acids long.

The chain couples TRBV23-1 to TRBJ2-1; no clear D gene. TRBV23-1 has ORF status, its function being uncertain. The CDR3 has 13 residues. With 3 bases removed from V and 12 bases from J, the gap between germline ends came to 15 bases. CDR3 sequence reads: CASSQRFRLGQFF. The CDR3 nucleotides are TGCGCCAGCAGTCAGCGATTCCGTCTTGGGCAGTTCTTC.

This chain links TRBV27 with TRBJ2-7; either TRBD1 or TRBD2 may supply D (5 bases each). The CDR3 is made up of 16 amino acids. Trimming stripped 5 bases from V and 2 bases from J, with 19 bases between. CDR1 is MNHEY and CDR2 is SMNVEV in the germline V gene (reference sequence). The CDR3 DNA reads as TGTGCCAGCAGTGGGTGGGACGGCTCCTACCCCTACGAGCAGTACTTC. As protein: CASSGWDGSYPYEQYF.

The chain is built from TRBV2 and TRBJ2-3, with no clear D. The CDR3 length is 17 residues. Trimming stripped 1 base from V and 0 bases from J, with 14 bases between. CDR1 is SNHLY and CDR2 is FYNNEI in the germline V gene. The CDR3 DNA follows: TGTGCCAGCAGTGAAGTTTCCGGCAGGCCCAGCACAGATACGCAGTATTTT. Its translation: CASSEVSGRPSTDTQYF.

This clone was counted once. The V and J genes are TRBV7-3 and TRBJ2-5; possibly TRBD1 for D (6 bases). Trimming pared 5 bases from V and 5 bases from J, leaving 18 bases between. CDR1 is SGHTA and CDR2 is FQGTGA in the germline V gene. The CDR3 length is 15 residues. The chain's CDR3 is CASSPLGQYGETQYF. In DNA form, the CDR3 reads TGTGCCAGCAGCCCCCTCGGACAGTACGGGGAGACCCAGTACTTC.

The chain carries TRBV10-2 and TRBJ2-3, with TRBD2 matching over 7 bases. This CDR3 spans 13 amino acids. Trimming cost V 6 bases and J 6 bases; bases outside gene matches: 6. Looked up from germline, CDR1 is WSHSY and CDR2 is SAAADI. CDR3 nucleotide sequence: TGCGCCAGCAGACAGCGGGGAGGGGATACGCAGTATTTT. Translated: CASRQRGGDTQYF.

This clone came up a few times. This chain links TRBV9 with TRBJ1-1; a weak D match, TRBD1 (5 bases). V shed 1 base and J shed 0 bases, with 7 bases lying between them. The germline CDR1 and CDR2 sequences are SGDLS and YYNGEE. The CDR3 runs 14 residues. CDR3 bases: TGTGCCAGCAGCGTATCAGGGCTGAACACTGAAGCTTTCTTT. Protein: CASSVSGLNTEAFF.

V is TRBV21-1 and J is TRBJ1-5; TRBD1, the table's D call, was not compared with the DNA. TRBV21-1 is classified as a pseudogene. There are 13 residues in the CDR3. CDR3: CASSTQARQPQHF. The DNA of the CDR3 is TGTGCCAGCAGCACTCAGGCCCGTCAGCCCCAGCATTTT.

The chain links TRBV5-1 to TRBJ1-6, with D possibly matching TRBD1 (5 bases). Trimming took off 0 bases at V and 0 bases at J, with 16 bases between the two ends. Germline CDR1 and CDR2: SGHRS and YFSETQ. The CDR3 runs to 19 residues. The CDR3 protein is CASSLGRDGWSSYNSPLHF. The CDR3 nucleotides are TGCGCCAGCAGCTTGGGAAGGGACGGATGGAGCTCCTATAATTCACCCCTCCACTTT.

This clone has only a few counts. This chain links TRBV5-1 with TRBJ1-1, with a weak D call TRBD1 (5 bases). Germline-derived CDR1 and CDR2 are SGHRS and YFSETQ. This CDR3 comprises 12 residues. With 1 base removed from V and 6 bases from J, the gap between germline ends came to 7 bases. The CDR3 DNA reads as TGCGCCAGCAGCTTGCCAGGGCCTGAAGCTTTCTTT. Protein sequence: CASSLPGPEAFF.

In this sample, this clone turned up a few times. The chain uses TRBV11-2 and TRBJ2-7; a weak D match, TRBD1 (6 bases). Trimming took off 1 base at V and 0 bases at J, with 10 bases between the two ends. The germline CDR1 and CDR2 sequences are SGHAT and FQNNGV. The CDR3 loop spans 15 amino acids. The CDR3 DNA reads TGTGCCAGCAGCTTAGTCCTGACAGGCTCCTACGAGCAGTACTTC. Protein sequence: CASSLVLTGSYEQYF.

V gene TRBV28 combines with J gene TRBJ1-1, with D perhaps TRBD1 (5 bases). CDR1 is MDHEN and CDR2 is SYDVKM in the germline V gene. This CDR3 spans 12 amino acids. V lost 7 bases, J lost 10 bases, and 16 bases lay in between. The CDR3 reads CASTSRSGSAFF. CDR3 nucleotides: TGTGCCAGCACCTCAAGGTCAGGGTCAGCTTTCTTT.

This clone was picked up a small number of times. The genes are TRBV25-1 and TRBJ2-1, with TRBD2 identical over 9 bases. There are 15 residues in the CDR3. The germline V gene has CDR1 MGHDK and CDR2 SYGVNS. The J segment lost 3 bases and the V segment lost 5 bases, leaving 5 bases of the junction unmatched. CDR3 region: CASSPLAGDYNEQFF. DNA of the CDR3: TGTGCCAGCAGTCCACTAGCGGGTGACTACAATGAGCAGTTCTTC.

The chain joins TRBV5-4 to TRBJ1-3; D might be TRBD1 (5 bases). V was cut by 0 bases and J by 0 bases, with 13 bases left in between. The CDR3 length is 17 residues. Germline CDR1 and CDR2: SGHNT and YYREEE (reference sequence). The CDR3 DNA follows: TGTGCCAGCAGCTTGGTCACGCAGGGAGGCTCTGGAAACACCATATATTTT. It specifies CASSLVTQGGSGNTIYF.

The J gene is TRBJ1-6, the V gene TRBV4-1, with 7 bases aligning to TRBD1. CDR3 size: 17 residues. Germline-derived CDR1 and CDR2 are MGHRA and YSYEKL. J was trimmed by 6 bases and V by 2 bases; bases with no gene match: 10. The CDR3 reads CASSQIVRGWGNSPLHF. The DNA for the CDR3 is TGCGCCAGCAGCCAAATCGTCAGGGGGTGGGGTAATTCACCCCTCCACTTT.

The CDR3 bases are TGTGCCAGCAACCCCAACGGAGGGTACGAGCAGTACTTC. Protein: CASNPNGGYEQYF. V gene TRBV27 combines with J gene TRBJ2-7; possibly TRBD2 for D (6 bases). The V end lost 7 bases, the J end lost 4 bases, and 14 bases lay between the germline ends. The CDR3 is made up of 13 amino acids. Germline V CDR1 and CDR2: MNHEY, SMNVEV (reference sequence).

This clone was observed at least ten times. This chain uses TRBV7-6 with TRBJ2-2; D gene ambiguous. The ends were cut back, 6 bases at V and 6 bases at J, with 8 bases in the middle. Germline CDR1 is SGHVS and CDR2 is FNYEAQ. The CDR3 totals 12 residues. The chain's CDR3 is CASRIVAGELFF. CDR3 in DNA: TGTGCCAGCAGAATAGTAGCCGGGGAGCTGTTTTTT. Complete variable domain (other parts from reference TRBV7-6 and TRBJ2-2): GAGVSQSPRYKVTKRGQDVALRCDPISGHVSLYWYRQALGQGPEFLTYFNYEAQQDKSGLPNDRFSAERPEGSISTLTIQRTEQRDSAMYRCASRIVAGELFFGEGSRLTVL.

The chain couples TRBV4-2 to TRBJ1-5; D remains unclear. The CDR3 extends over 16 amino acids. Trimming stripped 0 bases from V and 2 bases from J, with 11 bases between. CDR1 is LGHNA, CDR2 YNFKEQ, per germline. The CDR3 region has the DNA TGTGCCAGCAGCCAAGAAAGTAGACATCGCAATCAGCCCCAGCATTTT. The encoded protein is CASSQESRHRNQPQHF.

This chain joins TRBV15 and TRBJ2-1, with 10 positions matching TRBD1. This CDR3 spans 19 amino acids. From germline, CDR1 is LNHNV and CDR2 YYDKDF (reference sequence). The V segment lost 5 bases and the J segment 0 bases; nucleotides outside the gene matches: 13. The CDR3 sequence: CATSSRDRGRCSSYNEQFF. DNA for the CDR3: TGTGCCACCAGCTCCCGGGACAGGGGCCGATGTAGCTCCTACAATGAGCAGTTCTTC.

The chain uses TRBV28 and TRBJ2-7; the match to TRBD1 covers 7 bases. V lost 6 bases and J lost 3; bases outside the gene matches: 8. Looked up from germline, CDR1 is MDHEN and CDR2 is SYDVKM. The length of the CDR3 is 14 residues. CDR3 bases: TGTGCCAGCAGGACACAGGGGTGGGGCTACGAGCAGTACTTC. This sequence encodes CASRTQGWGYEQYF.

The genes are TRBV2 and TRBJ2-1; D unresolved. Germline V gene lookup returns CDR1 SNHLY and CDR2 FYNNEI. With 1 base removed from V and 10 bases from J, the gap between germline ends came to 5 bases. CDR3 length equals 11 residues. CDR3 DNA: TGTGCCAGCAGTGAAGGCCCCGAGCAGTTCTTC. Amino acids: CASSEGPEQFF.

This rearrangement joins TRBV11-2 to TRBJ1-1, with TRBD1 matching over 12 bases. With V trimmed by 5 bases and J by 7 bases, 11 bases remained unmatched. This CDR3 has 16 amino acids. CDR1 and CDR2 from the germline V gene are SGHAT and FQNNGV. The CDR3 DNA reads as TGTGCCAGCAGCCAAGACGGTGGGACAGGGGGCAATGAAGCTTTCTTT. The encoded protein is CASSQDGGTGGNEAFF. The whole variable domain, filled in from reference TRBV11-2 and TRBJ1-1, reads EAGVAQSPRYKIIEKRQSVAFWCNPISGHATLYWYQQILGQGPKLLIQFQNNGVVDDSQLPKDRFSAERLKGVDSTLKIQPAKLEDSAVYLCASSQDGGTGGNEAFFGQGTRLTVV.

The rearrangement uses TRBV7-8 and TRBJ2-2, with 10 bases aligning to TRBD2. The CDR3 extends over 16 amino acids. The germline V gene encodes CDR1 SGHVS and CDR2 FQNEAQ. The ends lost 4 bases at V and 6 bases at J; junction bases unmatched: 8. CDR3 DNA sequence: TGTGCCAGCAGCTCCCGTCCTAGCGGGAGTTCCGGGGAGCTGTTTTTT. It encodes CASSSRPSGSSGELFF.